The 29 T cell receptor beta chains given below trace back to one sample, sequenced in a study of T-cell reconstitution after alpha-beta-depleted transplantation in children. A TCRbeta library incorporating unique molecular identifiers was prepared. One entry per CDR3 protein results from TCRdb running MiXCR on the PCR reads. In the table there are fewer than 550,000 distinct CDR3 sequences, more than 9% of which are singletons. This material consisted of PBMCs, taken before TCRalphabeta/CD19-depleted stem cell transplant. These receptors were taken from a child aged 2 to 10 with inherited bone marrow failure, due to receive a stem cell transplant.

The chain carries TRBV4-3 and TRBJ2-1, with 11 positions matching TRBD2. Per the germline V gene, CDR1 is LGHNA and CDR2 is YSLEER. V dropped 1 base and J dropped 4; count of bases not matched to a gene: 6. The CDR3 has 17 amino acids. CDR3 residues: CASSQVLAGGEYNEQFF. As DNA, the CDR3 is TGCGCCAGCAGCCAAGTTCTAGCGGGAGGAGAATACAATGAGCAGTTCTTC.

This clonotype was recorded many times. The chain uses TRBV6-2 or TRBV6-3 and TRBJ2-7; 10 bases map to TRBD2. CDR1 MNHEY and CDR2 SVGEGT come from the germline V gene. The V segment lost 7 bases and the J segment 0 bases; nucleotides outside the gene matches: 6. The CDR3 has 15 residues. The CDR3 coding sequence is TGTGCCAGCATCCTCGGACTAGCGGCCTCCTACGAGCAGTACTTC. It is translated as CASILGLAASYEQYF.

This clonotype was counted ten times or more. The chain employs TRBV5-5 and TRBJ1-1; possibly TRBD1 for D (6 bases). Per the germline V gene, CDR1 is SGHKS and CDR2 is YYEKEE (reference sequence). CDR3 length equals 15 residues. Trimming removed 1 base from V and 0 bases from J, with 10 bases in between. The CDR3 is CASSLLDSLNTEAFF. In nucleotides, the CDR3 is TGTGCCAGCAGCTTGCTGGACAGTCTGAACACTGAAGCTTTCTTT.

This clonotype was observed at least ten times. The chain carries TRBV27 and TRBJ2-7; D is possibly TRBD1 (5 bases). V shed 1 base and J shed 1 base, with 8 bases lying between them. Germline values: CDR1 MNHEY, CDR2 SMNVEV (reference sequence). The CDR3 has 14 residues. The CDR3 region is CASSLFQGSYEQYF. DNA for the CDR3: TGTGCCAGCAGTTTATTTCAGGGATCCTACGAGCAGTACTTC.

In its sample, this clonotype was seen many times. The rearrangement joins TRBV9 to TRBJ1-2; TRBD1 matches at 7 bases. Germline CDR1 SGDLS, CDR2 YYNGEE. Germline trimming cut 7 bases from V and 2 bases from J; bases unmatched to any gene: 5. This CDR3 has 13 residues. CDR3 sequence: CASGKTGNYGYTF. The CDR3, as DNA: TGTGCCAGCGGAAAGACAGGGAACTATGGCTACACCTTC.

This clonotype was recorded at least ten times. The gene calls are TRBV12-3 or TRBV12-4 and TRBJ2-3; D possibly corresponds to TRBD2 (6 bases). Trimming shortened V by 4 bases and J by 7 bases, and 12 bases separated the two germline ends. This CDR3 spans 13 amino acids. The CDR3 loop is CASSWPAGYTQYF. As DNA, the CDR3 is TGTGCCAGCAGTTGGCCAGCGGGTTATACGCAGTATTTT.

This clonotype has a handful of counts. The rearrangement links TRBV4-3 to TRBJ2-7; D remains ambiguous. The germline gives CDR1 LGHNA, CDR2 YSLEER. CDR3 length: 16 residues. With 0 bases removed from V and 3 bases from J, the gap between germline ends came to 15 bases. CDR3 nucleotides: TGCGCCAGCAGCCAAGATGTAGGGCTCGGGTACTACGAGCAGTACTTC. Its translation: CASSQDVGLGYYEQYF.

The chain recombines TRBV27 with TRBJ1-5; D unclear. Per germline, CDR1 MNHEY and CDR2 SMNVEV (reference sequence). CDR3 length: 18 residues. Trimming left V 0 bases short and J 0 bases short, with 15 bases between. The CDR3 DNA sequence: TGTGCCAGCAGTTTATCGAATCCCGTCCACTATAGCAATCAGCCCCAGCATTTT. Translating it yields CASSLSNPVHYSNQPQHF.

This clonotype was observed at least ten times. V gene TRBV27 combines with J gene TRBJ1-6, with 7 nucleotides matching TRBD1. The CDR3 spans 17 residues. J gave up 7 bases and V 5 bases, and 14 bases lay outside the gene matches. CDR1 is MNHEY and CDR2 is SMNVEV in the germline V gene (reference sequence). The CDR3 loop reads CASSLTSTGSGNSPLHF. The CDR3 coding sequence is TGTGCCAGCAGTCTTACCTCGACAGGGTCGGGCAATTCACCCCTCCACTTT.

This clonotype appeared many times. The gene calls are TRBV9 and TRBJ2-3, with D unclear. From germline, CDR1 is SGDLS and CDR2 YYNGEE. The V gene lost 4 bases and the J gene lost 5 bases, with 20 bases spanning the gap. This CDR3 region has 16 residues. CDR3 bases: TGTGCCAGCAGCCCCCAGTTCGATGGGTCAATAGATACGCAGTATTTT. Translation gives CASSPQFDGSIDTQYF.

This clonotype appeared many times. V is TRBV7-2 and J is TRBJ2-7; no clear D gene. Germline V CDR1 and CDR2: SGHTA, FQGNSA. This CDR3 has 14 residues. Deletions cut 2 bases from V and 1 base from J, with 9 bases between. The CDR3 loop reads CASSLRAVSYEQYF. The CDR3 nucleotides read TGTGCCAGCAGCTTAAGGGCCGTTTCCTACGAGCAGTACTTC. Supplemented by reference TRBV7-2 and TRBJ2-7, the full variable domain reads GAGVSQSPSNKVTEKGKDVELRCDPISGHTALYWYRQSLGQGLEFLIYFQGNSAPDKSGLPSDRFSAERTGGSVSTLTIQRTQQEDSAVYLCASSLRAVSYEQYFGPGTRLTVT.

To note about this clonotype: A much larger clone sits a single nucleotide away, making a read error possible. As the CDR3 is not closed by the conserved phenylalanine or tryptophan, this likely results from a read error. V is TRBV28 and J is TRBJ2-7, with D tentatively TRBD1 (5 bases). With 3 bases removed from V and 7 bases from J, the gap between germline ends came to 10 bases. This CDR3 region has 12 residues. CDR1 MDHEN and CDR2 SYDVKM come from the germline V gene. CDR3 region: CASSLMGQEQYL. CDR3 nucleotide sequence: TGTGCCAGCAGTTTGATGGGGCAAGAGCAGTACTTG.

This clonotype was picked up many times. The V call is TRBV4-2, the J call TRBJ2-2; 7 nucleotides match TRBD2. The CDR3 sequence is 16 residues long. Germline V lookup: CDR1 LGHNA, CDR2 YNFKEQ. V trimming: 0 bases; J trimming: 4 bases; junction bases outside the gene matches: 5. DNA for the CDR3: TGTGCCAGCAGCCAAGATCTGTTAGCGGGCACCGGGGAGCTGTTTTTT. This codes for CASSQDLLAGTGELFF.

About this clonotype: Given the absence of the conserved phenylalanine or tryptophan at the CDR3 end, a read error is likely. The V and J genes are TRBV27 and TRBJ1-2; D is ambiguous. The CDR3 is made up of 13 amino acids. Between the trimmed V and J ends, which lost 5 bases and 4 bases, there was a span of 11 bases. The V gene's germline CDR1 is MNHEY and CDR2 SMNVEV (reference sequence). The CDR3 nucleotides read TGTGCCAGCAGTCCTTGGACGGCCTATGGCTACACCATC. The encoded protein is CASSPWTAYGYTI.

This clonotype has at least ten counts. This chain uses TRBV3-1 with TRBJ2-1; perhaps TRBD2 as D (6 bases). The V end lost 2 bases, the J end lost 5 bases, and 13 bases lay between the germline ends. The V gene's germline CDR1 is LGHDT and CDR2 YNNKEL (reference sequence). The CDR3 extends over 15 amino acids. The CDR3 here is CASSQSPGSHNEQFF. In DNA, the CDR3 is TGTGCCAGCAGCCAATCTCCCGGGAGCCACAATGAGCAGTTCTTC.

This clonotype was observed at least ten times. The chain is built from TRBV30 and TRBJ2-1, with 8 nucleotides matching TRBD2. Germline CDR1 and CDR2: GTSNPN and SVGIG (reference sequence). V shed 4 bases and J 4 bases; nucleotides not matched to a gene: 12. The CDR3 is 16 residues long. In nucleotides, the CDR3 is TGTGCCTGGACCCCCCCTAAGCGGGAGCTATACAATGAGCAGTTCTTC. It translates to CAWTPPKRELYNEQFF. Full variable domain (outside the CDR3, taken from reference TRBV30 and TRBJ2-1): SQTIHQWPATLVQPVGSPLSLECTVEGTSNPNLYWYRQAAGRGLQLLFYSVGIGQISSEVPQNLSASRPQDRQFILSSKKLLLSDSGFYLCAWTPPKRELYNEQFFGPGTRLTVL.

Many counts were recorded for this clonotype. The genes are TRBV6-1 and TRBJ1-6; possibly TRBD1 for D (6 bases). Trimming left V 6 bases short and J 10 bases short, with 19 bases between. This CDR3 has 15 amino acids. Looked up from germline, CDR1 is MNHNS and CDR2 is SASEGT. The CDR3 nucleotides are TGTGCCAGCAGCCTGGCCCCGGGGGCCGGGTCACCCCTCCACTTT. This translates into CASSLAPGAGSPLHF.

The chain recombines TRBV7-6 with TRBJ2-1, with 8 positions matching TRBD2. V lost 5 bases, J lost 15 bases, and 6 bases stayed unmatched. Germline V lookup: CDR1 SGHVS, CDR2 FNYEAQ. CDR3 size: 11 residues. The CDR3: CASSGGLDLFF. As DNA, the CDR3 is TGTGCCAGCAGCGGGGGACTAGATCTGTTCTTC.

The J gene is TRBJ1-5, the V gene TRBV10-3, with a weak D call TRBD1 (5 bases). V lost 3 bases and J 1 base, leaving 13 bases between the germline ends. This CDR3 has 16 amino acids. CDR1 and CDR2 (germline): ENHRY, SYGVKD. CDR3 loop: CAISERGEGSNQPQHF. The CDR3 DNA is TGTGCCATCAGTGAACGGGGGGAGGGGAGCAATCAGCCCCAGCATTTT.

This clonotype has at least ten counts. The V and J genes are TRBV12-3 or TRBV12-4 and TRBJ2-7; 9 bases map to TRBD2. This CDR3 has 16 residues. The junction had 11 bases not matched to a gene; V was cut back by 5 bases and J by 3 bases. DNA of the CDR3: TGTGCCAGCAGTCCCTCCGGAGCGGGAGGATACTACGAGCAGTACTTC. Its protein is CASSPSGAGGYYEQYF.

This clonotype was seen ten or more times. The gene calls are TRBV7-2 and TRBJ2-3; 13 bases line up with TRBD2. The CDR3 runs to 16 residues. Germline V gene sequence: CDR1 SGHTA, CDR2 FQGNSA. J lost 4 bases, V lost 5 bases, and 6 bases had no gene match. CDR3 sequence (DNA): TGTGCCAGCAGCATTGGACTAGCGGGAGTTTCAGATACGCAGTATTTT. It translates to CASSIGLAGVSDTQYF.

The chain is built from TRBV27 and TRBJ2-2; 14 bases agree with TRBD2. This CDR3 is built from 20 residues. V was clipped by 7 bases and J by 2 bases; unmatched bases: 15. Germline assignment: CDR1 MNHEY and CDR2 SMNVEV (reference sequence). In DNA, the CDR3 is TGTGCCAGCAAACGTAGGATGGGACTAGCGGGAGAGAAAAACACCGGGGAGCTGTTTTTT. Translation: CASKRRMGLAGEKNTGELFF.

This clonotype has ten or more counts. V gene TRBV20-1 combines with J gene TRBJ1-5; D ambiguous. V dropped 0 bases and J dropped 2 bases, with 8 bases sitting between them. CDR1 DFQATT and CDR2 SNEGSKA come from the germline V gene (reference sequence). The CDR3 contains 14 residues. The CDR3 protein is CSARDRRGNQPQHF. CDR3 DNA sequence: TGCAGTGCTAGAGATAGACGGGGCAATCAGCCCCAGCATTTT.

In the case of this clonotype: A much larger clone lies one base from this, so it may be a read error. As the CDR3 is not closed by the conserved phenylalanine or tryptophan, this likely results from a read error. The gene calls are TRBV5-1 and TRBJ2-7; the D call may be TRBD1 or TRBD2 (5 bases each). This CDR3 is built from 13 residues. Trimming pared 4 bases from V and 8 bases from J, leaving 16 bases between. In germline, CDR1 is SGHRS, CDR2 YFSETQ. CDR3 nucleotide sequence: TGCGCCAGCAGCGGGGGTAGTAGCGCCCAGCAGTACTAC. This gives the protein CASSGGSSAQQYY.

This clonotype was seen at least ten times. V and J are TRBV5-1 and TRBJ2-3; 11 bases map to TRBD2. V lost 0 bases and J lost 4; bases outside the gene matches: 13. Germline V gene sequence: CDR1 SGHRS, CDR2 YFSETQ. There are 19 residues in the CDR3. The CDR3 loop is CASSLVGSGRAGVADTQYF. CDR3 nucleotide sequence: TGCGCCAGCAGCTTGGTCGGTAGCGGGAGGGCCGGGGTAGCAGATACGCAGTATTTT.

This clonotype was detected a few times. The genes are TRBV5-4 and TRBJ1-2, with 8 bases lining up with TRBD1. CDR1 is SGHNT and CDR2 is YYREEE in the germline V gene (reference sequence). V shed 5 bases, J shed 4 bases, and the junction held 4 bases outside the gene matches. The CDR3 is made up of 13 amino acids. The CDR3 spells CASRQTGVYGYTF. The CDR3 DNA is TGTGCCAGCAGGCAGACAGGGGTCTATGGCTACACCTTC.

This clonotype was seen at least ten times. The junction shows a germline mismatch at one end, possibly a read error. The chain joins TRBV7-9 to TRBJ2-1, with 7 nucleotides matching TRBD1. The germline V gene has CDR1 SEHNR and CDR2 FQNEAQ (reference sequence). This CDR3 is built from 15 residues. CDR3 sequence (DNA): TGTGCCGGCAGCTTAACAGGGGCCGGCTACAATGAGCAGTTCTTC. It yields the protein CAGSLTGAGYNEQFF.

This sequence joins TRBV6-1 and TRBJ2-2; 7 bases fit TRBD1. Germline V gene data show CDR1 as MNHNS and CDR2 as SASEGT. J was trimmed by 7 bases and V by 2 bases; bases with no gene match: 13. CDR3 length: 17 residues. The CDR3 DNA reads TGTGCCAGCAGTGAATTCGACCGGACAGGAGCCGACGGGGAGCTGTTTTTT. It encodes CASSEFDRTGADGELFF.

This clonotype was counted at least ten times. The V call is TRBV20-1, the J call TRBJ2-3, with TRBD2 matching 10 bases. V gave up 3 bases and J gave up 5 bases; unmatched junction bases: 5. CDR1 is DFQATT and CDR2 is SNEGSKA in the germline V gene (reference sequence). The CDR3 runs 14 residues. The DNA for the CDR3 is TGCAGTGCTAGTCAAGCGGGAGGGCGAGATACGCAGTATTTT. Translated: CSASQAGGRDTQYF.